The present T cell receptor (beta chain) was sequenced within a study of CD8+CD57+ T cells in acquired aplastic anemia. The wider study: The mean DNA yield obtained from sorted CD4+ and CD8+ cells came to roughly 3.4 ug. Study findings and constraints: Researchers reported that CD8+ Simpson's diversity was not significantly different in patients versus controls. Over 25 CD8+ CDR3 sequences occurred in both the patients and the controls.

Germline loops: CDR1 SGHAT, CDR2 FQNNGV. The CDR3 consists of 18 residues. J lost 2 bases, V lost 5 bases, and 11 bases had no gene match. It was genomic DNA that served as the template for profiling TCR beta VDJ and CDR3. Using its own MiXCR run on the reads, TCRdb lists one record per CDR3 protein. The data show roughly 280,000 distinct CDR3 sequences, with roughly 59% seen just once and 1.3% held by the top ten. It was patients with CD8+CD57+ cell expansion by flow cytometry who were chosen for sequencing. Acquired aplastic anemia of severe grade affected all patients. The sample holds many counts of this clonotype. What it recognizes is unknown.

This receptor was obtained from a human donor with aplastic anemia. The chain recombines TRBV11-2 with TRBJ2-3; the match to TRBD2 covers 12 bases. Sequencing used sorted CD4+, CD8+, or CD8+CD57+ T cells (not recorded which) from PBMCs. The CDR3 reads CASSPQIPSGGATDTQYF. CDR3 DNA sequence: TGTGCCAGCAGCCCACAGATCCCTAGCGGGGGGGCCACAGATACGCAGTATTTT.